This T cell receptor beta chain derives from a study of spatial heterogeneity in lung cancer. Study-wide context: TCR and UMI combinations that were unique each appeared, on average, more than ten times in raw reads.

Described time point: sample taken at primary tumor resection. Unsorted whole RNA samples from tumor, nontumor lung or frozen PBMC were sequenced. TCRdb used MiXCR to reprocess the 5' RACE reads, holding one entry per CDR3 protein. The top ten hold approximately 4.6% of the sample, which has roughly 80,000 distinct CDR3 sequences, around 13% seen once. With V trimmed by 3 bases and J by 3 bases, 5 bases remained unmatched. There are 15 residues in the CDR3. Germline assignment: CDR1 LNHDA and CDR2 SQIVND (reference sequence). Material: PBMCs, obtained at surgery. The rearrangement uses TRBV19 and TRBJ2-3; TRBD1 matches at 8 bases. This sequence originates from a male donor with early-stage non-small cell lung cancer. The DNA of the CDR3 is TGTGCCAGTAGTATGACAGGGGTCGGGACAGATACGCAGTATTTT. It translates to CASSMTGVGTDTQYF. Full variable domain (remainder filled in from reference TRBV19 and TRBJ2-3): DGGITQSPKYLFRKEGQNVTLSCEQNLNHDAMYWYRQDPGQGLRLIYYSQIVNDFQKGDIAEGYSVSREKKESFPLTVTSAQKNPTAFYLCASSMTGVGTDTQYFGPGTRLTVL.